Shown below are 14 T cell receptor beta chains from a single sample sequenced in a study of identical twins. TCRdb passed the 5' RACE reads through MiXCR, listing each CDR3 protein once. Here the sample spans about 690,000 distinct CDR3 sequences, less than 7% being singletons. Material for sequencing was naive T cells sorted from blood. The source is a man aged 18 to 30 in good health.

CDR3: CASSSSEGVGTGELFF. The DNA for the CDR3 is TGTGCCAGCAGCTCCTCTGAGGGAGTCGGCACCGGGGAGCTGTTTTTT. This chain links TRBV6-5 with TRBJ2-2; a weak D match, TRBD2 (5 bases). The CDR3 is 16 residues long. Germline V gene sequence: CDR1 MNHEY, CDR2 SVGAGI. V lost 6 bases, J lost 4 bases, and 18 bases lay in between.

This clonotype was seen many times. The genes are TRBV28 and TRBJ2-1, with 10 bases that match TRBD2. The CDR3 is made up of 19 amino acids. Germline values: CDR1 MDHEN, CDR2 SYDVKM. J lost 3 bases, V lost 8 bases, and 19 bases had no gene match. CDR3 region: CASLSRGLAEGPRYNEQFF. DNA of the CDR3: TGTGCCAGCCTAAGCCGCGGACTAGCGGAAGGACCGCGCTACAATGAGCAGTTCTTC.

This clonotype was seen ten or more times. CDR3 amino acids: CSAHPPGRNNEQFF. The CDR3, as DNA: TGCAGTGCCCACCCTCCGGGACGGAACAATGAGCAGTTCTTC. The chain couples TRBV20-1 to TRBJ2-1, with D perhaps assigned TRBD1 or TRBD2 (5 bases each). CDR1 is DFQATT and CDR2 is SNEGSKA in the germline V gene (reference sequence). Trimming pared 6 bases from V and 5 bases from J, leaving 17 bases between. The CDR3 covers 14 residues.

This clonotype was observed a few times. The rearrangement joins TRBV12-3 or TRBV12-4 to TRBJ1-2, with a weak D call TRBD1 (5 bases). The V end lost 3 bases, the J end lost 7 bases, and 18 bases lay between the germline ends. This CDR3 is built from 15 residues. The CDR3 spells CASSLAPLGLGGYTF. In DNA, the CDR3 is TGTGCCAGCAGTTTGGCCCCCCTGGGGCTGGGTGGCTACACCTTC.

This clonotype was counted between two and nine times. V is TRBV4-3 and J is TRBJ1-4, with D possibly TRBD1 on 6 matching bases. V dropped 0 bases and J dropped 8 bases, with 19 bases sitting between them. In germline, CDR1 is LGHNA, CDR2 YSLEER. This CDR3 contains 17 residues. This CDR3 is CASSQDLRTGGGEKLFF. For the CDR3, the DNA is TGCGCCAGCAGCCAAGACCTCCGTACGGGAGGGGGGGAAAAACTGTTTTTT.

The chain joins TRBV11-2 to TRBJ2-3, with TRBD2 identical over 13 bases. Looked up from germline, CDR1 is SGHAT and CDR2 is FQNNGV. The CDR3 has 21 amino acids. V lost 5 bases and J lost 0; bases outside the gene matches: 17. This CDR3 is CASSPLTGQGTSGTSTDTQYF. The CDR3 nucleotides read TGTGCCAGCAGCCCCTTAACGGGACAGGGGACTAGCGGGACGAGCACAGATACGCAGTATTTT.

V is TRBV11-3 and J is TRBJ2-1; 10 bases align to TRBD2. The ends lost 2 bases at V and 1 base at J; junction bases unmatched: 14. The germline CDR1 and CDR2 sequences are SGHNT and YENEEA. The length of the CDR3 is 20 residues. The CDR3 here is CASSLSSRASGRSSYNEQFF. CDR3 sequence (DNA): TGTGCCAGCAGCTTATCCAGCCGGGCTAGCGGGAGAAGTTCCTACAATGAGCAGTTCTTC.

This clonotype was counted only a few times. This rearrangement joins TRBV2 to TRBJ2-7; 7 positions agree with TRBD1. CDR3 length equals 16 residues. Trimming cost V 3 bases and J 2 bases; bases outside gene matches: 10. CDR1 is SNHLY, CDR2 FYNNEI, per germline. The CDR3 sequence is CASSESGQSLAYEQYV. DNA for the CDR3: TGTGCCAGCAGTGAGTCGGGACAGTCACTCGCCTACGAGCAGTACGTC.

There are many counts of this clonotype. V and J are TRBV29-1 and TRBJ2-3; D not resolved. The ends were cut back, 4 bases at V and 0 bases at J, with 11 bases in the middle. Germline V lookup: CDR1 SQVTM, CDR2 ANQGSEA. This CDR3 comprises 14 residues. The CDR3, as DNA: TGCAGCGTTGTCTTGGTGGACAGCACAGATACGCAGTATTTT. It specifies CSVVLVDSTDTQYF.

This clonotype was picked up a small number of times. As DNA, the CDR3 is TGTGCCAGCAGCTTAGTGGGTGGGCAGCAAGCACCCCTCCACTTT. Its protein is CASSLVGGQQAPLHF. The chain recombines TRBV7-2 with TRBJ1-6, with D unresolved. The CDR3 contains 15 residues. V lost 1 base and J lost 11, with 15 bases in between. Germline V gene data show CDR1 as SGHTA and CDR2 as FQGNSA.

This clonotype turned up a few times. CDR3 sequence: CSARGWTSASRTGELFF. CDR3 in DNA: TGCAGTGCTAGAGGGTGGACTAGCGCTTCGAGGACCGGGGAGCTGTTTTTT. The gene calls are TRBV20-1 and TRBJ2-2; 9 bases match TRBD2. The CDR3 consists of 17 residues. V lost 1 base and J lost 5; bases outside the gene matches: 11. CDR1 DFQATT and CDR2 SNEGSKA come from the germline V gene (reference sequence).

This clonotype occurred many times. The rearrangement joins TRBV5-6 to TRBJ2-5; D unclear. The CDR3 has 12 residues. Germline assignment: CDR1 SGHDT and CDR2 YYEEEE. Trimming stripped 0 bases from V and 6 bases from J, with 6 bases between. The CDR3 DNA sequence: TGTGCCAGCAGCTTGGATCTTAAGACCCAGTACTTC. Its translation: CASSLDLKTQYF.

This clonotype has a count of ten or more. This chain connects TRBV4-1 to TRBJ2-3; possible D gene TRBD2, 5 bases. CDR1 is MGHRA and CDR2 is YSYEKL in the germline V gene. This CDR3 contains 16 residues. With 4 bases removed from V and 4 bases from J, the gap between germline ends came to 18 bases. The CDR3 reads CASSRIAVSGSDTQYF. CDR3 coding DNA: TGCGCCAGCAGCCGTATTGCCGTCAGCGGATCAGATACGCAGTATTTT.

This clonotype has a count of ten or more. The gene calls are TRBV29-1 and TRBJ2-1, with a tentative D call TRBD2 (5 bases). Deletions cut 5 bases from V and 0 bases from J, with 14 bases between. This CDR3 has 15 residues. Germline V gene data show CDR1 as SQVTM and CDR2 as ANQGSEA. The CDR3 DNA is TGCAGCGTTTATCATAACGGGATCTCCTACAATGAGCAGTTCTTC. The encoded protein is CSVYHNGISYNEQFF.